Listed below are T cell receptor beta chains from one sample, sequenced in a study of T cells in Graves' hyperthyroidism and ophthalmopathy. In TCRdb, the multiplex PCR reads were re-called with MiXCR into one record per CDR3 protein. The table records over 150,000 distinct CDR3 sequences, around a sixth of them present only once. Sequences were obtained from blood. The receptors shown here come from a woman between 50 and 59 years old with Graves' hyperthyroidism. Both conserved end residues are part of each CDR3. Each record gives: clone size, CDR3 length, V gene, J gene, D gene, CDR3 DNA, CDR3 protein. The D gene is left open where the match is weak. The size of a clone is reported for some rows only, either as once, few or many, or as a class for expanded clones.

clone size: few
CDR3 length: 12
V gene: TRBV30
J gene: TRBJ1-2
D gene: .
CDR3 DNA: TGTGCCTGGGGGCGATCGGGGGTTGGCTACACCTTC
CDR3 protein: CAWGRSGVGYTF

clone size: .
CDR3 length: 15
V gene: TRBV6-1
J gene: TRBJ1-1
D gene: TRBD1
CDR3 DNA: TGTGCCAGCAGTGAGGGGACAGGGGGCGGCACTGAAGCTTTCTTT
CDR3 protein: CASSEGTGGGTEAFF

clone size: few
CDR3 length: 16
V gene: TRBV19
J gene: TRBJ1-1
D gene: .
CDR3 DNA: TGTGCCAGTAGTATAGGGTGGACAGACTTGAACACTGAAGCTTTCTTT
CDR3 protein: CASSIGWTDLNTEAFF

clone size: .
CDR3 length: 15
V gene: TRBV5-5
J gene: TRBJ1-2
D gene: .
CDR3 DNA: TGTGCCAGCAGCTTAGACGGGCTAGGTAACTATGGCTACACCTTC
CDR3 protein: CASSLDGLGNYGYTF

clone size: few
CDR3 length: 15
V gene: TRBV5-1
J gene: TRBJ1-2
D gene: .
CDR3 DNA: TGCGCCAGCAGCCCCATGACAGGAAGCAACTATGGCTACACCTTC
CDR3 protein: CASSPMTGSNYGYTF

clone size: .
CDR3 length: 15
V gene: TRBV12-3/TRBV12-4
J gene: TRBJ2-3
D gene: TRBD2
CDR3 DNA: TGTGCCAGCAGGCCCACTAGCGGGAGTGGGGGTACGCAGTATTTT
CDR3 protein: CASRPTSGSGGTQYF

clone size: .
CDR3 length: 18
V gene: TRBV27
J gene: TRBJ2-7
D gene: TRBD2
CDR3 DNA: TGTGCCAGCAGTAGTGTCGGGACTAGCGGGCATAATTCCTACGAGCAGTACTTC
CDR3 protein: CASSSVGTSGHNSYEQYF

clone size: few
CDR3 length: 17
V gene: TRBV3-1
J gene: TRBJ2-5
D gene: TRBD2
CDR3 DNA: TGTGCCAGCAGCCAAGGGGGCGGGAGGGCCCGTCAAGAGACCCAGTACTTC
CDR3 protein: CASSQGGGRARQETQYF

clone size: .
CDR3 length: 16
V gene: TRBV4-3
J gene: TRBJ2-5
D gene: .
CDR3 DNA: TGCGCCAGCAGCCAAGAAGGGCTAGCGAGACAAGAGACCCAGTACTTC
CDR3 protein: CASSQEGLARQETQYF

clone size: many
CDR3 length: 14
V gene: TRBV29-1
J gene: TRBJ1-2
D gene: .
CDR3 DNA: TGCAGCGTTTTCGACCGTGTCCTTAACTATGGCTACACCTTC
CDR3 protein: CSVFDRVLNYGYTF

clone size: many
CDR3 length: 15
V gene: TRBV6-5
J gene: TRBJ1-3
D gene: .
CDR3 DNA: TGTGCCAGCAGTTACTCGTTGGGGTCTGGAAACACCATATATTTT
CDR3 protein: CASSYSLGSGNTIYF

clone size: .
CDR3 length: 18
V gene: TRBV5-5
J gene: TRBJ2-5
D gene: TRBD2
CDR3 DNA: TGTGCCAGCAACCCCGGGACTAGCGGGAACCAACGATTGGAGACCCAGTACTTC
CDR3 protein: CASNPGTSGNQRLETQYF

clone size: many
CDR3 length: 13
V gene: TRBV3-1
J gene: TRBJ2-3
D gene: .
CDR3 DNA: TGTGCCAGCAGCCACAAGGGGACAGATACGCAGTATTTT
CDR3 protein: CASSHKGTDTQYF